Relative to its sample, the clone carrying this T cell receptor (beta chain) is medium-sized (0.01 to 0.1%). The antigen is not known. TCRdb re-called the 5' RACE reads through MiXCR, storing one row per CDR3 protein. The repertoire holds under 4,000 distinct CDR3 sequences, with roughly 3% as singletons. This sample is drawn from a study of spatial heterogeneity in lung cancer. Study results and caveats: Tumor mutation counts were tracked by expanded intratumoral alpha and beta TCR counts.

Time point noted: sample taken at primary tumor resection. The receptor comes from a male donor with early-stage non-small cell lung cancer. The specimen was lung tumor tissue, collected at surgery.

CDR3 sequence (DNA): TGTGCCAGCACCCCCGCCGCCTATGGCTACACCTTC. It encodes CASTPAAYGYTF. The chain has TRBV6-4 and TRBJ1-2; D not certain. The CDR3 consists of 12 residues. CDR1 is MRHNA, CDR2 SNTAGT, per germline. The V gene lost 7 bases and the J gene lost 4 bases, with 10 bases spanning the gap.